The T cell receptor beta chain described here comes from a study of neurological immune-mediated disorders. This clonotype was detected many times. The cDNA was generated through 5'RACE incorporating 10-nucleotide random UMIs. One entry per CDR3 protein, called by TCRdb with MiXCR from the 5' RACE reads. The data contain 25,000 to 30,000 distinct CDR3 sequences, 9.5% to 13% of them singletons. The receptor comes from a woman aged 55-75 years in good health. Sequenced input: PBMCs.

DNA of the CDR3: TGCGCCACCACGGGCCGGACCGTGGACACTGAAGCTTTCTTT. Amino acids: CATTGRTVDTEAFF. The chain carries TRBV4-1 and TRBJ1-1; D is undetermined. The germline CDR1 and CDR2 sequences are MGHRA and YSYEKL. Trimming took off 10 bases at V and 3 bases at J, with 18 bases between the two ends. The CDR3 sequence is 14 residues long.